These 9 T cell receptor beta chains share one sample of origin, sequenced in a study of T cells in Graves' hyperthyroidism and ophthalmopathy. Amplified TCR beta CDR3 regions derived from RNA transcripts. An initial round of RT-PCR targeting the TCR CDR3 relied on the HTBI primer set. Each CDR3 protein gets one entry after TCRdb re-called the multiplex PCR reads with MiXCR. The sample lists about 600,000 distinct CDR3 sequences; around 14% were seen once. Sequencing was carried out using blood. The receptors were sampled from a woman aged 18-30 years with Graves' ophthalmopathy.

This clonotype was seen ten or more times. Written as DNA, the CDR3 is TGCGCCAGCAGCCCCTATGAGGGTGCCCTAGAGCAGTACTTC. This gives the protein CASSPYEGALEQYF. The chain links TRBV4-3 to TRBJ2-7, with D perhaps matching TRBD2 (5 bases). This CDR3 region has 14 residues. Trimming took 4 bases from V and 7 from J, leaving 17 bases between them. Germline V gene data show CDR1 as LGHNA and CDR2 as YSLEER.

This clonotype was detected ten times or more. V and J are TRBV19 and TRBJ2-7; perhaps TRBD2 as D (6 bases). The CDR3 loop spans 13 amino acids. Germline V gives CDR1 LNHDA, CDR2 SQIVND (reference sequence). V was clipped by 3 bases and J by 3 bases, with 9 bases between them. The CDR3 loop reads CASSIGGNYEQYF. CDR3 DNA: TGTGCCAGTAGTATTGGGGGGAACTACGAGCAGTACTTC.

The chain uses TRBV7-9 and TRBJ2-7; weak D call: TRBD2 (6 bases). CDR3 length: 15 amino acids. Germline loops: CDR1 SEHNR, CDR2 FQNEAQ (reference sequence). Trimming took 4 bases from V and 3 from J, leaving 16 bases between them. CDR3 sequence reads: CASSSPREIGYEQYF. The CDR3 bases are TGTGCCAGCAGCTCACCCCGGGAGATCGGCTACGAGCAGTACTTC.

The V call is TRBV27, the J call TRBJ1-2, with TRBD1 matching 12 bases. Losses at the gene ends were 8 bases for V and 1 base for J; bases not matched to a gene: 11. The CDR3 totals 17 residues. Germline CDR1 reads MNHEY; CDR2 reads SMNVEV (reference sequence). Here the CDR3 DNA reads TGTGCCAGCGGGGAACGGGACAGGGGGCGGAATAACTATGGCTACACCTTC. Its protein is CASGERDRGRNNYGYTF.

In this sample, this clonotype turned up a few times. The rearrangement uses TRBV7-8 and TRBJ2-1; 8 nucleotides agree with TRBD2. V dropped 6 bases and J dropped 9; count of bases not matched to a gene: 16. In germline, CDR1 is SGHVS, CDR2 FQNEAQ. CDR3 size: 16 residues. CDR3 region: CASRLTGGPGGGEQFF. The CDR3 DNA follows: TGTGCCAGCAGACTCACCGGGGGACCGGGGGGGGGTGAGCAGTTCTTC.

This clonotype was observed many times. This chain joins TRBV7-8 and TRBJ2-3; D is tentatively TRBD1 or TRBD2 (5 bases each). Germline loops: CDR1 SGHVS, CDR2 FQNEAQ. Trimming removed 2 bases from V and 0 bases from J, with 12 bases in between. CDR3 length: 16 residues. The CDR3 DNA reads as TGTGCCAGCAGCTTATTCGGGGCAGCGAGCACAGATACGCAGTATTTT. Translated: CASSLFGAASTDTQYF.

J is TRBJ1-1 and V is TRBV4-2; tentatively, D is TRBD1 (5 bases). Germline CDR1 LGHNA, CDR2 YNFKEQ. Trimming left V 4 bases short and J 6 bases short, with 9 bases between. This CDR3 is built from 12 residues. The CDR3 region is CASSPRQSEAFF. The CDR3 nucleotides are TGTGCCAGCAGCCCCAGACAGTCTGAAGCTTTCTTT.

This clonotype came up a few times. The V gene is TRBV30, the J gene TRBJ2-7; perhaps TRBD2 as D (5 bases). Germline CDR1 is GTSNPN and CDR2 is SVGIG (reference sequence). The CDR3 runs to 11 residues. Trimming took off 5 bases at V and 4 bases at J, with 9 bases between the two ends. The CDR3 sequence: CAWGGTYEQYF. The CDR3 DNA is TGTGCCTGGGGAGGTACGTACGAGCAGTACTTC.

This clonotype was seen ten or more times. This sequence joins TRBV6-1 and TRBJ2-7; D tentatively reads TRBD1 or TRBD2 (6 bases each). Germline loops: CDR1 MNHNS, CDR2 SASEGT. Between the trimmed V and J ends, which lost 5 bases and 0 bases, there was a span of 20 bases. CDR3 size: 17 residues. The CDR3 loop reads CASSLRPGDWGSYEQYF. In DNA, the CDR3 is TGTGCCAGCAGTCTCCGCCCAGGGGACTGGGGCTCCTACGAGCAGTACTTC.